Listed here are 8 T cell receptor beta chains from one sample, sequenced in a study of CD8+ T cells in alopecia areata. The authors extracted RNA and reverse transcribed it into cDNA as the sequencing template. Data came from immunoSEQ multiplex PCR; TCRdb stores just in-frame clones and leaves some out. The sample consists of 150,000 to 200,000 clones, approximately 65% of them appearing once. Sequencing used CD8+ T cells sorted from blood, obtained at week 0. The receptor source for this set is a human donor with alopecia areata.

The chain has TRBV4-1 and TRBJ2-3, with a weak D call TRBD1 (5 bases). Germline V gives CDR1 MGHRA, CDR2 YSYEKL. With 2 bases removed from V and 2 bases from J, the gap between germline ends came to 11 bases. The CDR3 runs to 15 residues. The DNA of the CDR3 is TGCGCCAGCAGCCAATTCCAGGGAACCACAGATACGCAGTATTTT. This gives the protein CASSQFQGTTDTQYF.

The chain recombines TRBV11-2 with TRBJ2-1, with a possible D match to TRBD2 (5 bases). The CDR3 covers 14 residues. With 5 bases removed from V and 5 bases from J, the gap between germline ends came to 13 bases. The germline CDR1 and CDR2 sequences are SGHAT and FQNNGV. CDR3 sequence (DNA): TGTGCCAGCAGCCCTAGCCTGAATGACAATGAGCAGTTCTTC. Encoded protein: CASSPSLNDNEQFF.

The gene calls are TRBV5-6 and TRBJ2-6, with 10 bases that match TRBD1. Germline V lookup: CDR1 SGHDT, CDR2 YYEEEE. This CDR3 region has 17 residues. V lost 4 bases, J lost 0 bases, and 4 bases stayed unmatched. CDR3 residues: CASSLGTGASGANVLTF. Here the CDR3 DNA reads TGTGCCAGCAGCCTCGGGACAGGGGCCTCTGGGGCCAACGTCCTGACTTTC.

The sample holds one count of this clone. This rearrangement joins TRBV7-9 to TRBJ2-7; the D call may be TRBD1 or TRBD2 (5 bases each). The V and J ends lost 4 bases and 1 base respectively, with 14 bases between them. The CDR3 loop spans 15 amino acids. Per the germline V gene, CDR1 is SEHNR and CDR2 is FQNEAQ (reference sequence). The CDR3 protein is CASSSQGALSYEQYF. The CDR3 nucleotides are TGTGCCAGCAGCTCTCAGGGAGCTTTGTCCTACGAGCAGTACTTC.

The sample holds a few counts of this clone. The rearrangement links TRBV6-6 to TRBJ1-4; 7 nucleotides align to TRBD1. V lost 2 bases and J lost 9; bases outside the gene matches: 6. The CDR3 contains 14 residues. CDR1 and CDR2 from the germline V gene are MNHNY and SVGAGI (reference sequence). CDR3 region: CASSYGRGDQKLFF. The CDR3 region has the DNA TGTGCCAGCAGTTACGGCAGGGGGGATCAAAAACTGTTTTTT.

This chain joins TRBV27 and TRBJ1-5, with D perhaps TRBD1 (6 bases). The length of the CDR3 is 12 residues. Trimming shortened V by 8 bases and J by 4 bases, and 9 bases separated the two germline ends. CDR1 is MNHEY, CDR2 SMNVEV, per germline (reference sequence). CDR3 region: CASGQSNQPQHF. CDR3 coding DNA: TGTGCCAGCGGACAGAGTAATCAGCCCCAGCATTTT.

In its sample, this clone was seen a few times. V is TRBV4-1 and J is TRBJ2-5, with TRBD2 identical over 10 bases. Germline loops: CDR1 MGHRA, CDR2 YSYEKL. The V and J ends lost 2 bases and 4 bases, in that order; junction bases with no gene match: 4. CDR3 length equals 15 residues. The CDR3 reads CASSQSGGAGETQYF. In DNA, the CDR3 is TGCGCCAGCAGCCAAAGCGGGGGGGCGGGAGAGACCCAGTACTTC.

The CDR3 spells CASSNDWNSPLHF. In DNA, the CDR3 is TGTGCCAGCTCGAACGACTGGAATTCACCCCTCCACTTT. The chain has TRBV27 and TRBJ1-6; D ambiguous. Per germline, CDR1 MNHEY and CDR2 SMNVEV (reference sequence). Trimming took off 8 bases at V and 7 bases at J, with 12 bases between the two ends. The CDR3 runs 13 residues.